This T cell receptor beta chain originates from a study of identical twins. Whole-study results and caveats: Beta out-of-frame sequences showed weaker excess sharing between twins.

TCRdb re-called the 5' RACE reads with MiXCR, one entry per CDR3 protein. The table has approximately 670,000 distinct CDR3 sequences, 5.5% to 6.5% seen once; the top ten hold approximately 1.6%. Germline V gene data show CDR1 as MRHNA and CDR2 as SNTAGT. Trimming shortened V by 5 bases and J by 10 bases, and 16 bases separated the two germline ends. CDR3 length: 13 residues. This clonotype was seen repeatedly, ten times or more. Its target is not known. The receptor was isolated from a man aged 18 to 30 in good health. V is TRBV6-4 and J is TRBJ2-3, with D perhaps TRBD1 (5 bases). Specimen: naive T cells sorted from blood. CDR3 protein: CASSYVYLGPQYF. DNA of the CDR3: TGTGCCAGCAGTTATGTCTACTTGGGGCCGCAGTATTTT.